This T cell receptor (beta chain) was recovered during a study of blood T cell repertoires in COVID-19. Study background: Sites in the United States, Italy and Spain provided acute and convalescent COVID-19 samples. Sources were T cells, B-cell-depleted T cells, or PBMCs; the material itself was cDNA or gDNA.

TCRdb keeps only in-frame clones here, not all; method: immunoSEQ multiplex PCR. The data show 35,000 or so clones, roughly nine tenths seen once. The receptor comes from a man aged 60-69 years with active or convalescent COVID-19. Sequenced material: peripheral blood.

CDR3 nucleotide sequence: TGTGCCAGCAGCCCCGATAACACCCCACAAGAGACCCAGTACTTC. It codes for CASSPDNTPQETQYF. This rearrangement joins TRBV7-6 to TRBJ2-5; D not resolved. The CDR3 spans 15 residues. V dropped 5 bases and J dropped 2 bases, with 15 bases sitting between them. Germline assignment: CDR1 SGHVS and CDR2 FNYEAQ. Full variable domain (outside the CDR3, taken from reference TRBV7-6 and TRBJ2-5): GAGVSQSPRYKVTKRGQDVALRCDPISGHVSLYWYRQALGQGPEFLTYFNYEAQQDKSGLPNDRFSAERPEGSISTLTIQRTEQRDSAMYRCASSPDNTPQETQYFGPGTRLLVL.